The 30 T cell receptor beta chains in this list originate from one sample, sequenced in a study of blood T cell repertoires in COVID-19. Data came from immunoSEQ multiplex PCR; TCRdb stores just in-frame clones and leaves some out. There are 200,000 to 250,000 clones in the sample; about 90% occur only once, and less than 3.5% lies in the top ten. Material for sequencing was peripheral blood. These receptors were taken from a man younger than 40 with COVID-19, enrolled during active disease.

The CDR3 here is CASSYVGGNRNEQFF. The CDR3 nucleotides read TGTGCCAGCAGTTACGTGGGCGGGAACCGAAATGAGCAGTTCTTC. The gene calls are TRBV6-5 and TRBJ2-1; maybe TRBD2 (6 bases). Trimming left V 2 bases short and J 7 bases short, with 15 bases between. The V gene's germline CDR1 is MNHEY and CDR2 SVGAGI. This CDR3 region has 15 residues.

The chain couples TRBV6-5 to TRBJ2-7; 10 bases match TRBD2. V shed 6 bases, J shed 2 bases, and the junction held 1 base outside the gene matches. The CDR3 runs to 13 residues. Germline loops: CDR1 MNHEY, CDR2 SVGAGI. The CDR3 bases are TGTGCCAGCAGAGCGGGAGGGCCCTACGAGCAGTACTTC. It encodes CASRAGGPYEQYF.

V is TRBV7-2 and J is TRBJ1-3; the D is unclear. The germline CDR1 and CDR2 sequences are SGHTA and FQGNSA. Deletions cut 1 base from V and 1 base from J, with 8 bases between. This CDR3 has 15 residues. The CDR3 sequence is CASSLVWLSGNTIYF. CDR3 nucleotides: TGTGCCAGCAGCTTAGTTTGGCTGTCTGGAAACACCATATATTTT. The full variable domain, its missing parts supplied by reference TRBV7-2 and TRBJ1-3, is GAGVSQSPSNKVTEKGKDVELRCDPISGHTALYWYRQSLGQGLEFLIYFQGNSAPDKSGLPSDRFSAERTGGSVSTLTIQRTQQEDSAVYLCASSLVWLSGNTIYFGEGSWLTVV.

The V call is TRBV18, the J call TRBJ2-1; TRBD2 is a possible D gene (6 bases). This CDR3 is built from 14 residues. The germline CDR1 and CDR2 sequences are KGHSH and LQKENI. V gave up 0 bases and J gave up 7 bases, with 10 bases separating them. The CDR3 protein is CASSPPGSGNEQFF. CDR3 bases: TGTGCCAGCTCACCACCCGGGAGCGGGAATGAGCAGTTCTTC.

The count of this clone is one. CDR3 amino acids: CASSLRASGSGGELFF. The DNA of the CDR3 is TGTGCCAGCAGCTTGCGGGCTAGCGGTTCTGGCGGGGAGCTGTTTTTT. The chain has TRBV5-4 and TRBJ2-2; TRBD2 aligns across 7 bases. The germline V gene encodes CDR1 SGHNT and CDR2 YYREEE (reference sequence). The V and J ends lost 1 base and 7 bases, in that order; junction bases with no gene match: 10. The CDR3 sequence is 16 residues long.

This chain uses TRBV20-1 with TRBJ2-7, with D perhaps matching TRBD2 (6 bases). The V gene's germline CDR1 is DFQATT and CDR2 SNEGSKA (reference sequence). CDR3 length: 11 residues. Trimming shortened V by 6 bases and J by 9 bases, and 15 bases separated the two germline ends. DNA for the CDR3: TGCAGTGCCCTCCTGGGGGACTGGCAGTACTTC. Amino acids: CSALLGDWQYF.

This clone was found a few times. V and J are TRBV5-1 and TRBJ2-7; maybe TRBD1 (6 bases). The CDR3 sequence is 17 residues long. V was pared by 0 bases and J by 2 bases, with 18 bases between. Germline values: CDR1 SGHRS, CDR2 YFSETQ. DNA for the CDR3: TGCGCCAGCAGCTTGGCCGGTGGGACACTTTACCCCTACGAGCAGTACTTC. It is translated as CASSLAGGTLYPYEQYF.

The chain uses TRBV28 and TRBJ1-2, with D possibly matching TRBD1 (6 bases). CDR3 length equals 14 residues. The V gene's germline CDR1 is MDHEN and CDR2 SYDVKM. V was cut by 2 bases and J by 6 bases, with 13 bases left in between. CDR3 in amino acids: CASSLQGLWDGYTF. The CDR3 region has the DNA TGTGCCAGCAGTTTACAGGGGTTATGGGATGGCTACACCTTC.

The chain joins TRBV3-1 (or the pseudogene TRBV3-2) to TRBJ1-2; 10 nucleotides line up with TRBD1. This CDR3 spans 12 amino acids. Germline V gene lookup returns CDR1 LGHDT and CDR2 YNNKEL (reference sequence). The J segment lost 7 bases and the V segment lost 4 bases, leaving 0 bases of the junction unmatched. The CDR3 coding sequence is TGTGCCAGCAGCCGGACAGGGGGTGGCTACACCTTC. Translated, it gives CASSRTGGGYTF.

The genes are TRBV5-1 and TRBJ2-5; D might be TRBD1 (7 bases). This CDR3 spans 16 amino acids. The germline CDR1 and CDR2 sequences are SGHRS and YFSETQ. Trimming removed 3 bases at V and 0 bases at J, with 15 bases between. This CDR3 reads CASSSGGLLYQETQYF. CDR3 in DNA: TGCGCCAGCAGCTCAGGGGGACTCCTATACCAAGAGACCCAGTACTTC. Combining the CDR3 with reference TRBV5-1 and TRBJ2-5 gives the whole variable domain KAGVTQTPRYLIKTRGQQVTLSCSPISGHRSVSWYQQTPGQGLQFLFEYFSETQRNKGNFPGRFSGRQFSNSRSEMNVSTLELGDSALYLCASSSGGLLYQETQYFGPGTRLLVL.

V and J are TRBV10-3 and TRBJ1-3; TRBD1 is a possible D gene (6 bases). Trimming left V 6 bases short and J 1 base short, with 10 bases between. This CDR3 is 14 amino acids long. In germline, CDR1 is ENHRY, CDR2 SYGVKD. DNA of the CDR3: TGTGCCATCAGGGTAGGGGGTTCTGGAAACACCATATATTTT. Its protein is CAIRVGGSGNTIYF.

The V gene is TRBV7-2, the J gene TRBJ2-7, with a tentative D call TRBD1 (6 bases). Germline values: CDR1 SGHTA, CDR2 FQGNSA. The CDR3 is 14 residues long. V was shortened by 5 bases and J by 0 bases, with 11 bases between the two germline ends. CDR3 region: CASSLDRSSYEQYF. The CDR3 DNA is TGTGCCAGCAGCCTAGACAGGTCCTCCTACGAGCAGTACTTC.

This clone occurred once. This chain links TRBV14 with TRBJ2-7; 7 bases match TRBD1. V was pared by 4 bases and J by 3 bases, with 9 bases of the junction left unmatched. Germline V gene sequence: CDR1 SGHDN, CDR2 FVKESK. This CDR3 has 15 residues. For the CDR3, the DNA is TGTGCCAGCAGCCCTCGACAGGGCCTTTTCTACGAGCAGTACTTC. Amino acids: CASSPRQGLFYEQYF.

V is TRBV7-2 and J is TRBJ1-5; 8 nucleotides align to TRBD1. The CDR3 is 12 residues long. CDR1 is SGHTA, CDR2 FQGNSA, per germline. V lost 1 base to trimming and J lost 12 bases; unmatched junction nucleotides: 2. The DNA of the CDR3 is TGTGCCAGCAGCTTAGGGACAGGGTTCCAGCATTTT. Amino acid sequence: CASSLGTGFQHF.

The V gene is TRBV10-3, the J gene TRBJ1-2, with 7 bases identical to TRBD1. V dropped 7 bases and J dropped 8; count of bases not matched to a gene: 7. Germline CDR1 and CDR2: ENHRY and SYGVKD. The CDR3 runs to 12 residues. CDR3 sequence: CAITQDRSGYTF. Written as DNA, the CDR3 is TGTGCCATCACTCAGGACAGGAGCGGCTACACCTTC.

The chain has TRBV11-2 and TRBJ2-4; 13 bases line up with TRBD2. V gave up 2 bases and J gave up 0 bases; unmatched junction bases: 7. The CDR3 consists of 19 residues. The germline CDR1 and CDR2 sequences are SGHAT and FQNNGV. This CDR3 is CASSLRLAGGSAAKNIQYF. Written as DNA, the CDR3 is TGTGCCAGCAGCTTACGACTAGCGGGGGGCTCAGCAGCCAAAAACATTCAGTACTTC.

CDR3 amino acids: CASSPGSYNEQFF. The CDR3 DNA reads as TGTGCCAGCAGCCCCGGCTCCTACAATGAGCAGTTCTTC. The chain combines TRBV7-8 with TRBJ2-1; D is uncertain. The CDR3 has 13 amino acids. From germline, CDR1 is SGHVS and CDR2 FQNEAQ. V lost 5 bases, J lost 0 bases, and 5 bases lay in between.

The rearrangement uses TRBV27 and TRBJ1-1; 7 bases are a match to TRBD1. CDR1 MNHEY and CDR2 SMNVEV come from the germline V gene (reference sequence). V lost 3 bases to trimming and J lost 1 base; unmatched junction nucleotides: 2. This CDR3 has 14 residues. For the CDR3, the DNA is TGTGCCAGCAGTTTCCGACAGGGGAACACTGAAGCTTTCTTT. It translates to CASSFRQGNTEAFF.

V and J are TRBV28 and TRBJ1-6, with 7 bases fitting TRBD1. CDR3 length equals 15 residues. The V and J ends lost 4 bases and 5 bases, in that order; junction bases with no gene match: 5. Looked up from germline, CDR1 is MDHEN and CDR2 is SYDVKM. The DNA of the CDR3 is TGTGCCAGCAGTTCGCCCGGGACAGATAATTCACCCCTCCACTTT. This sequence encodes CASSSPGTDNSPLHF. Full variable domain (rest looked up from reference TRBV28 and TRBJ1-6): DVKVTQSSRYLVKRTGEKVFLECVQDMDHENMFWYRQDPGLGLRLIYFSYDVKMKEKGDIPEGYSVSREKKERFSLILESASTNQTSMYLCASSSPGTDNSPLHFGNGTRLTVT.

This chain links TRBV5-6 with TRBJ2-7; 7 nucleotides align to TRBD1. V dropped 2 bases and J dropped 2; count of bases not matched to a gene: 4. Germline values: CDR1 SGHDT, CDR2 YYEEEE. There are 14 residues in the CDR3. CDR3 sequence reads: CASSFRQGTYEQYF. Here the CDR3 DNA reads TGTGCCAGCAGCTTTCGACAGGGAACCTACGAGCAGTACTTC.

The genes are TRBV6-5 and TRBJ1-3, with D unresolved. V gave up 4 bases and J gave up 0 bases, with 7 bases separating them. The CDR3 totals 14 residues. CDR1 is MNHEY, CDR2 SVGAGI, per germline. The CDR3 nucleotides read TGTGCCAGCAGTTCGGTTACCTCTGGAAACACCATATATTTT. Translating gives CASSSVTSGNTIYF.

This clone was detected only once. The chain couples TRBV18 to TRBJ1-2; weak D call: TRBD1 (5 bases). The V gene lost 2 bases and the J gene lost 8 bases, with 12 bases spanning the gap. The germline V gene encodes CDR1 KGHSH and CDR2 LQKENI. The CDR3 runs 13 residues. CDR3 sequence: CASSPGPGHGYTF. In DNA, the CDR3 is TGTGCCAGCTCACCAGGGCCAGGGCACGGCTACACCTTC.

The CDR3 DNA sequence: TGTGCCAGCAGTCAAGTAGGGGTGCGGGGCTACACCTTC. Its translation is CASSQVGVRGYTF. The V call is TRBV6-2 or TRBV6-3, the J call TRBJ1-2; D possibly corresponds to TRBD1 (5 bases). This CDR3 has 13 amino acids. The germline V and J ends were trimmed by 5 bases and 8 bases, with 15 bases remaining between them. Germline V gene sequence: CDR1 MNHEY, CDR2 SVGEGT.

The rearrangement links TRBV4-3 to TRBJ1-1; possible D gene TRBD1, 6 bases. V lost 3 bases and J lost 1, with 15 bases in between. This CDR3 has 16 residues. Germline CDR1 is LGHNA and CDR2 is YSLEER. CDR3 loop: CASSQNPQGSNTEAFF. DNA of the CDR3: TGCGCCAGCAGCCAGAACCCTCAGGGGTCGAACACTGAAGCTTTCTTT.

V gene TRBV18 combines with J gene TRBJ2-7; 8 bases match TRBD1. This CDR3 spans 18 amino acids. Germline loops: CDR1 KGHSH, CDR2 LQKENI. The V and J ends lost 3 bases and 0 bases, in that order; junction bases with no gene match: 13. The CDR3 loop is CASSPSLSTGGFSYEQYF. For the CDR3, the DNA is TGTGCCAGCTCACCGTCATTGTCTACAGGGGGATTCTCCTACGAGCAGTACTTC.

The CDR3 region is CASSFSGENPQHF. CDR3 sequence (DNA): TGTGCCAGCAGTTTTAGCGGGGAGAATCCCCAGCATTTT. V gene TRBV12-3 or TRBV12-4 combines with J gene TRBJ1-5; D is undetermined. The ends were cut back, 3 bases at V and 10 bases at J, with 13 bases in the middle. The CDR3 spans 13 residues.

This chain joins TRBV5-4 and TRBJ2-5; the match to TRBD1 covers 7 bases. This CDR3 is built from 16 residues. V shed 4 bases, J shed 5 bases, and the junction held 14 bases outside the gene matches. From germline, CDR1 is SGHNT and CDR2 YYREEE (reference sequence). Here the CDR3 DNA reads TGTGCCAGCAGCCTATACAGGGGAGCCCTCCCGGAGACCCAGTACTTC. Amino acids: CASSLYRGALPETQYF.

The chain combines TRBV5-3 with TRBJ2-7; the match to TRBD1 covers 10 bases. TRBV5-3 is assigned to the ORF class and has an uncertain function. This CDR3 is 15 amino acids long. Losses at the gene ends were 0 bases for V and 3 bases for J; bases not matched to a gene: 3. The CDR3 coding sequence is TGTGCCAGAAGCTTGGACCGGGACAGGGGCTACGAGCAGTACTTC. Translated, it gives CARSLDRDRGYEQYF.

The V gene is TRBV2, the J gene TRBJ1-2; 11 positions match TRBD1. Germline V lookup: CDR1 SNHLY, CDR2 FYNNEI. This CDR3 spans 14 amino acids. The ends lost 11 bases at V and 1 base at J; junction bases unmatched: 6. The CDR3 sequence: CAVGTGGLNYGYTF. The CDR3 bases are TGTGCCGTCGGGACAGGGGGTCTTAACTATGGCTACACCTTC.

This clone came up a few times. The V and J genes are TRBV7-6 and TRBJ1-1; TRBD1 might be the D (5 bases). The V end was cut by 8 bases, the J end by 1 base, with 20 bases between. The CDR3 is made up of 16 amino acids. CDR1 SGHVS and CDR2 FNYEAQ come from the germline V gene. Here the CDR3 DNA reads TGTGCCAGCGACCCCGGGGGATACCTTACGAACACTGAAGCTTTCTTT. Amino acid sequence: CASDPGGYLTNTEAFF.